Presented here are 14 T cell receptor beta chains from one specimen sequenced in a study of blood T cell repertoires in COVID-19. The assay was immunoSEQ multiplex PCR, and TCRdb's table has in-frame clones only and misses some. The data show over 400,000 clones, approximately 85% seen once. The sequenced sample was peripheral blood. These receptors came from a human donor in a cohort sampled during active COVID-19.

This clone was found once. This chain links TRBV20-1 with TRBJ1-1; possibly TRBD1 for D (6 bases). Trimming removed 3 bases from V and 1 base from J, with 18 bases in between. There are 16 residues in the CDR3. Per the germline V gene, CDR1 is DFQATT and CDR2 is SNEGSKA (reference sequence). The CDR3 protein is CSASALTGWENTEAFF. As DNA, the CDR3 is TGCAGTGCTAGTGCCCTCACAGGGTGGGAGAACACTGAAGCTTTCTTT.

This chain links TRBV25-1 with TRBJ1-2; tentatively, D is TRBD1 (5 bases). Per germline, CDR1 MGHDK and CDR2 SYGVNS. The length of the CDR3 is 13 residues. The V and J ends lost 0 bases and 6 bases respectively, with 8 bases between them. CDR3 region: CASSEYRDDGYTF. In DNA form, the CDR3 reads TGTGCCAGCAGTGAATACAGGGATGATGGCTACACCTTC.

CDR3 in amino acids: CASSLWRQGPYNEQFF. For the CDR3, the DNA is TGTGCCAGCAGTTTATGGAGACAGGGTCCTTACAATGAGCAGTTCTTC. V is TRBV28 and J is TRBJ2-1; TRBD1 agrees at 7 bases. Germline CDR1 and CDR2: MDHEN and SYDVKM. The V segment lost 0 bases and the J segment 4 bases; nucleotides outside the gene matches: 6. This CDR3 spans 16 amino acids.

CDR3 sequence: CASSRGSQSNQPQHF. In DNA, the CDR3 is TGTGCCAGCTCACGAGGGTCTCAGAGCAATCAGCCCCAGCATTTT. The chain has TRBV18 and TRBJ1-5; no clear D gene. Germline lookup yields CDR1 KGHSH and CDR2 LQKENI. V was pared by 4 bases and J by 1 base, with 11 bases between. CDR3 length equals 15 residues.

The chain employs TRBV7-2 and TRBJ1-4; 7 nucleotides agree with TRBD1. The CDR3 contains 18 residues. Germline CDR1 reads SGHTA; CDR2 reads FQGNSA. The J segment lost 5 bases and the V segment lost 2 bases, leaving 14 bases of the junction unmatched. CDR3 protein: CASSLFPGVSGGNEKLFF. DNA for the CDR3: TGTGCCAGCAGCTTATTCCCTGGAGTATCAGGGGGGAATGAAAAACTGTTTTTT.

V gene TRBV2 combines with J gene TRBJ2-5, with D maybe TRBD2 (5 bases). Trimming took 6 bases from V and 0 from J, leaving 8 bases between them. The V gene's germline CDR1 is SNHLY and CDR2 FYNNEI. The CDR3 consists of 13 residues. The CDR3 DNA is TGTGCCAGCAGCCCGGACTACCAAGAGACCCAGTACTTC. Protein: CASSPDYQETQYF.

The rearrangement links TRBV4-2 to TRBJ2-1; D is perhaps TRBD1 (5 bases). V gave up 0 bases and J gave up 6 bases, with 12 bases separating them. The CDR3 is made up of 15 amino acids. CDR1 is LGHNA, CDR2 YNFKEQ, per germline. CDR3 amino acids: CASSQDRAVFNEQFF. CDR3 in DNA: TGTGCCAGCAGCCAAGACAGGGCAGTGTTCAATGAGCAGTTCTTC.

The chain has TRBV6-1 and TRBJ2-7; 9 bases align to TRBD1. The CDR3 has 16 residues. The V and J ends lost 4 bases and 4 bases, in that order; junction bases with no gene match: 11. The germline CDR1 and CDR2 sequences are MNHNS and SASEGT. The CDR3 region is CASSVARGDRAYEQYF. The CDR3 region has the DNA TGTGCCAGCAGTGTCGCACGGGGGGACAGGGCGTACGAGCAGTACTTC.

Points on this clone: A read error may produce the germline difference seen at one junction end. The chain has TRBV7-7 and TRBJ1-1; possibly TRBD1 for D (5 bases). The CDR3 spans 15 residues. The V gene's germline CDR1 is SSHAT and CDR2 FNYEAQ (reference sequence). This CDR3 reads CASSPGTGDNTEAFF. The CDR3 DNA sequence: TGTGCTAGCAGCCCCGGGACGGGGGATAACACTGAAGCTTTCTTT.

The gene calls are TRBV7-2 and TRBJ1-2; a weak D match, TRBD1 (6 bases). Deletions cut 1 base from V and 8 bases from J, with 8 bases between. CDR1 is SGHTA, CDR2 FQGNSA, per germline. The CDR3 sequence is 12 residues long. Here the CDR3 reads CASSLEGGGYTF. For the CDR3, the DNA is TGTGCCAGCAGCTTAGAAGGGGGAGGCTACACCTTC. The complete variable domain, with remaining parts taken from reference TRBV7-2 and TRBJ1-2, reads GAGVSQSPSNKVTEKGKDVELRCDPISGHTALYWYRQSLGQGLEFLIYFQGNSAPDKSGLPSDRFSAERTGGSVSTLTIQRTQQEDSAVYLCASSLEGGGYTFGSGTRLTVV.

About this clone itself: Other nucleotide sequences from this sample produce the same CDR3. J is TRBJ2-1 and V is TRBV6-2 or TRBV6-3, with D possibly being TRBD2 (6 bases). This CDR3 has 13 amino acids. Trimming cost V 4 bases and J 4 bases, with 8 bases left between them. Germline values: CDR1 MNHEY, CDR2 SVGEGT. Here the CDR3 reads CASSSGTYNEQFF. The CDR3 DNA is TGTGCCAGCAGTTCCGGGACTTACAATGAGCAGTTCTTC.

This clone was detected once. The chain employs TRBV27 and TRBJ2-1; 8 bases fit TRBD2. The CDR3 is 18 residues long. Germline loops: CDR1 MNHEY, CDR2 SMNVEV (reference sequence). Trimming removed 1 base from V and 0 bases from J; junction bases left unmatched: 8. CDR3 nucleotides: TGTGCCAGCAGTTTATTTCGGCTAGCGGGTTACTCCTACAATGAGCAGTTCTTC. Residues: CASSLFRLAGYSYNEQFF.

V is TRBV28 and J is TRBJ1-2; D uncertain. Germline V CDR1 and CDR2: MDHEN, SYDVKM. This CDR3 contains 14 residues. V lost 5 bases, J lost 7 bases, and 17 bases lay in between. The CDR3 sequence is CASSGAPPRGGYTF. The CDR3, as DNA: TGTGCCAGCAGTGGCGCCCCCCCTCGGGGTGGCTACACCTTC.

This clone was recorded once. This sequence joins TRBV30 and TRBJ2-7; the D gene is possibly TRBD2 (5 bases). The CDR3 sequence is 12 residues long. CDR1 is GTSNPN and CDR2 is SVGIG in the germline V gene (reference sequence). Trimming took 2 bases from V and 3 from J, leaving 8 bases between them. The CDR3 DNA reads as TGTGCCTGGAGTATGGCGGGCTACGAGCAGTACTTC. Translation: CAWSMAGYEQYF. Variable domain in full (rest from reference TRBV30 and TRBJ2-7): SQTIHQWPATLVQPVGSPLSLECTVEGTSNPNLYWYRQAAGRGLQLLFYSVGIGQISSEVPQNLSASRPQDRQFILSSKKLLLSDSGFYLCAWSMAGYEQYFGPGTRLTVT.